The 17 T cell receptor beta chains reported below all come from one sample, sequenced in a study of shared clonotypes between healthy human individuals. Sequencing used immunoSEQ multiplex PCR; TCRdb keeps in-frame clones, though not all of them. The sample shows millions of clones, less than 95% of them seen only once. Naive CD8 isolation took CD45RO-negative cells positively selected for CCR7 and excluded terminally differentiated effector memory CD45RA+ cells. Sequenced sample: naive CD8+ T cells sorted from blood. The receptors shown here come from a young man in good health.

The chain carries TRBV5-6 and TRBJ1-1; a possible D gene is TRBD1 (6 bases). CDR1 is SGHDT and CDR2 is YYEEEE in the germline V gene. The CDR3 runs 15 residues. V was clipped by 4 bases and J by 2 bases, with 15 bases between them. In DNA, the CDR3 is TGTGCCAGCAGCCAGCCCGGACAGTTAAACACTGAAGCTTTCTTT. Its translation is CASSQPGQLNTEAFF.

The chain links TRBV6-5 to TRBJ1-2, with D unresolved. This CDR3 region has 13 residues. From germline, CDR1 is MNHEY and CDR2 SVGAGI. V lost 5 bases, J lost 1 base, and 8 bases lay in between. The DNA for the CDR3 is TGTGCCAGCAGTCTCGGGTTTAACTATGGCTACACCTTC. Translating it yields CASSLGFNYGYTF.

This chain connects TRBV6-4 to TRBJ1-3; no clear D. The V and J ends lost 0 bases and 1 base respectively, with 13 bases between them. This CDR3 has 17 residues. Germline V gene sequence: CDR1 MRHNA, CDR2 SNTAGT. CDR3: CASSDSKYLASGNTIYF. The CDR3 DNA reads TGTGCCAGCAGTGACTCGAAGTATCTGGCTTCTGGAAACACCATATATTTT.

V gene TRBV9 combines with J gene TRBJ2-1, with TRBD2 as a possible D gene (7 bases). Trimming stripped 6 bases from V and 3 bases from J, with 16 bases between. Germline loops: CDR1 SGDLS, CDR2 YYNGEE. This CDR3 is built from 15 residues. CDR3 sequence: CASTGRGDNYNEQFF. CDR3 in DNA: TGTGCCAGCACCGGCCGGGGGGACAACTACAATGAGCAGTTCTTC.

The rearrangement joins TRBV19 to TRBJ2-1; 9 nucleotides line up with TRBD1. Unmatched junction bases numbered 3, after V lost 6 bases and J lost 6 bases. Germline assignment: CDR1 LNHDA and CDR2 SQIVND (reference sequence). The CDR3 is made up of 13 amino acids. The CDR3 DNA reads as TGTGCCAGTAGGGACAGGGGTGGCAATGAGCAGTTCTTC. It translates to CASRDRGGNEQFF.

As regards this clone: This sample also contains other DNA sequences that code for the same CDR3. This chain links TRBV5-1 with TRBJ2-7, with D hard to call. The germline gives CDR1 SGHRS, CDR2 YFSETQ. This CDR3 has 13 residues. Trimming shortened V by 0 bases and J by 2 bases, and 6 bases separated the two germline ends. CDR3 amino acids: CASSLGLTYEQYF. CDR3 DNA sequence: TGCGCCAGCAGCTTGGGGTTAACCTACGAGCAGTACTTC.

V is TRBV7-9 and J is TRBJ2-3; maybe TRBD2 (6 bases). This CDR3 region has 15 residues. Trimming stripped 5 bases from V and 0 bases from J, with 12 bases between. The germline V gene has CDR1 SEHNR and CDR2 FQNEAQ (reference sequence). The CDR3 DNA follows: TGTGCCAGCAGCCAAATAGCGGAGAGCACAGATACGCAGTATTTT. This translates into CASSQIAESTDTQYF.

This clone was counted ten times or more. J is TRBJ1-5 and V is TRBV7-9; weak D call: TRBD1 (6 bases). CDR3 length: 15 amino acids. Trimming stripped 2 bases from V and 4 bases from J, with 12 bases between. The germline CDR1 and CDR2 sequences are SEHNR and FQNEAQ (reference sequence). The CDR3 sequence: CASSLTEGGNQPQHF. In DNA, the CDR3 is TGTGCCAGCAGCTTAACCGAGGGGGGTAATCAGCCCCAGCATTTT.

With respect to this clone: Other DNA sequences in the sample encode the same CDR3. This chain connects TRBV29-1 to TRBJ1-1, with D unresolved. The CDR3 loop spans 9 amino acids. The V and J ends lost 6 bases and 4 bases respectively, with 3 bases between them. CDR1 is SQVTM, CDR2 ANQGSEA, per germline. The chain's CDR3 is CSVGTEAFF. The CDR3 DNA sequence: TGCAGCGTCGGCACTGAAGCTTTCTTT.

CDR3 DNA sequence: TGTGCCAGCAGCCAGGACAGGGATAAAGCTTTCTTT. Its protein product is CASSQDRDKAFF. J is TRBJ1-1 and V is TRBV6-5, with TRBD1 matching over 8 bases. The trim removed 6 bases at V and 9 bases at J, leaving 6 bases unmatched. The germline gives CDR1 MNHEY, CDR2 SVGAGI. CDR3 length: 12 amino acids.

This clone was recorded once. The chain carries TRBV15 and TRBJ2-2; 7 nucleotides match TRBD2. This CDR3 contains 14 residues. V was clipped by 7 bases and J by 6 bases; unmatched bases: 8. Germline V gene data show CDR1 as LNHNV and CDR2 as YYDKDF (reference sequence). The CDR3 loop reads CATTTLGGAGELFF. The CDR3 DNA follows: TGTGCCACCACCACCCTGGGGGGGGCCGGGGAGCTGTTTTTT.

The gene calls are TRBV28 and TRBJ2-7; D might be TRBD2 (6 bases). V lost 8 bases, J lost 0 bases, and 14 bases lay in between. The CDR3 runs to 14 residues. The germline CDR1 and CDR2 sequences are MDHEN and SYDVKM. DNA for the CDR3: TGTGCCAGCTGTCCCCGGGGGTCCTCCTACGAGCAGTACTTC. It codes for CASCPRGSSYEQYF. Using reference TRBV28 and TRBJ2-7 for the parts outside the CDR3, the full variable domain is DVKVTQSSRYLVKRTGEKVFLECVQDMDHENMFWYRQDPGLGLRLIYFSYDVKMKEKGDIPEGYSVSREKKERFSLILESASTNQTSMYLCASCPRGSSYEQYFGPGTRLTVT.

This chain links TRBV13 with TRBJ1-2; D might be TRBD1 (5 bases). Trimming left V 3 bases short and J 4 bases short, with 15 bases between. The CDR3 consists of 15 residues. Germline V lookup: CDR1 PRHDT, CDR2 FYEKMQ (reference sequence). The DNA for the CDR3 is TGTGCCAGCAGCTTTGGGACTGCTCCCCTCTATGGCTACACCTTC. Translation: CASSFGTAPLYGYTF.

The chain employs TRBV27 and TRBJ1-5; 11 bases line up with TRBD1. V was clipped by 10 bases and J by 6 bases; unmatched bases: 8. Germline CDR1 is MNHEY and CDR2 is SMNVEV (reference sequence). This CDR3 is 14 amino acids long. The CDR3 here is CATRTGGAVQPQHF. For the CDR3, the DNA is TGTGCCACCCGGACAGGGGGCGCGGTTCAGCCCCAGCATTTT.

The chain couples TRBV7-9 to TRBJ2-7, with a possible D match to TRBD1 (5 bases). Germline-derived CDR1 and CDR2 are SEHNR and FQNEAQ (reference sequence). This CDR3 has 16 residues. V was cut by 2 bases and J by 5 bases, with 19 bases left in between. CDR3 sequence: CASSLSPPGAKNEQYF. CDR3 in DNA: TGTGCCAGCAGCTTATCCCCTCCTGGGGCAAAGAACGAGCAGTACTTC. The entire variable domain, with the rest obtained from reference TRBV7-9 and TRBJ2-7, is as follows: DTGVSQNPRHKITKRGQNVTFRCDPISEHNRLYWYRQTLGQGPEFLTYFQNEAQLEKSRLLSDRFSAERPKGSFSTLEIQRTEQGDSAMYLCASSLSPPGAKNEQYFGPGTRLTVT.

Worth noting for this clone: Other DNA sequences of this sample code for an identical CDR3. V gene TRBV6-5 combines with J gene TRBJ1-2; 7 bases fit TRBD1. Germline V gene lookup returns CDR1 MNHEY and CDR2 SVGAGI. The junction had 5 bases not matched to a gene; V was cut back by 3 bases and J by 4 bases. This CDR3 is 14 amino acids long. CDR3 region: CASSYSPGGYGYTF. The DNA of the CDR3 is TGTGCCAGCAGTTATTCACCAGGGGGCTATGGCTACACCTTC.

This clone came up once. The chain links TRBV6-5 to TRBJ1-2, with 9 bases matching TRBD1. The germline V gene encodes CDR1 MNHEY and CDR2 SVGAGI. This CDR3 comprises 15 residues. With 2 bases clipped from V and 3 bases from J, the junction kept 4 bases outside the gene matches. The DNA for the CDR3 is TGTGCCAGCAGTTACAGGACAGGGGACCACTATGGCTACACCTTC. It is translated as CASSYRTGDHYGYTF.